Listed below are T cell receptor beta chains from one sample, sequenced in a study of T cell responses to AZD1222 COVID-19 vaccine. The protocol was immunoSEQ multiplex PCR, while the TCRdb copy is restricted to in-frame clones and leaves out a portion. The sample carries some 90,000 clones, around nine tenths recorded once. The sample was peripheral blood, taken on day 0 of AZD1222 vaccination. These receptors were collected from an adult in good health. Each CDR3 is given with its conserved first and last residue. The D gene is left open where the match is weak. Clone size, where shown, is once, few, many, or a class for clones that have expanded.

CDR3: CASSLAVAVNSYEQYF
DNA: TGCGCCAGCAGCTTGGCCGTTGCAGTAAACTCCTACGAGCAGTACTTC
V: TRBV5-1
size: -
D: -
J: TRBJ2-7

CDR3: CASSRGHNSPLHF
DNA: TGTGCCAGCTCACGGGGACATAATTCACCCCTCCACTTT
V: TRBV18
size: -
D: -
J: TRBJ1-6

CDR3: CASSFLRQGGGGYTF
DNA: TGTGCCAGCAGCTTCCTTAGGCAGGGAGGAGGTGGCTACACCTTC
V: TRBV7-9
size: -
D: -
J: TRBJ1-2

CDR3: CASSRFGRLEGQPQHF
DNA: TGTGCCAGCAGCCGATTCGGGAGGCTCGAGGGTCAGCCCCAGCATTTT
V: TRBV5-6
size: -
D: -
J: TRBJ1-5

CDR3: CASSLEGTQGASGNTIYF
DNA: TGTGCCAGCAGCTTAGAAGGCACACAGGGGGCATCTGGAAACACCATATATTTT
V: TRBV7-9
size: -
D: TRBD1
J: TRBJ1-3

CDR3: CASSESPILNTEAFF
DNA: TGTGCCAGCAGTGAATCCCCGATCCTGAACACTGAAGCTTTCTTT
V: TRBV6-1
size: -
D: -
J: TRBJ1-1

CDR3: CASSIDQSGLGVANTGELFF
DNA: TGTGCCAGTAGTATAGATCAGTCCGGGTTAGGGGTCGCGAACACCGGGGAGCTGTTTTTT
V: TRBV19
size: -
D: -
J: TRBJ2-2

CDR3: CASRRTGGGYTF
DNA: TGTGCCAGCAGAAGGACAGGAGGAGGCTACACCTTC
V: TRBV12-3/TRBV12-4
size: -
D: TRBD1
J: TRBJ1-2

CDR3: CATSRDLNRVSPLHF
DNA: TGTGCCACCAGCAGAGATCTTAACAGAGTTTCACCCCTCCACTTT
V: TRBV15
size: -
D: -
J: TRBJ1-6

CDR3: CSASKRGGLDEQFF
DNA: TGCAGTGCTAGTAAGCGGGGGGGCCTCGATGAGCAGTTCTTC
V: TRBV20-1
size: few
D: TRBD2
J: TRBJ2-1

CDR3: CASSSLDEQFF
DNA: TGTGCCAGCAGTTCTCTCGATGAGCAGTTCTTC
V: TRBV6-2/TRBV6-3
size: few
D: -
J: TRBJ2-1

CDR3: CASSLIRPSSGNTIYF
DNA: TGTGCCAGCAGCCTTATTAGACCATCCTCTGGAAACACCATATATTTT
V: TRBV3-1/TRBV3-2
size: few
D: -
J: TRBJ1-3

CDR3: CASGLAGANEQFF
DNA: TGTGCCAGCGGACTAGCGGGAGCGAATGAGCAGTTCTTC
V: TRBV21-1
size: few
D: -
J: TRBJ2-1

CDR3: CSGNYGGEAFF
DNA: TGCAGCGGTAATTATGGGGGTGAAGCTTTCTTT
V: TRBV29-1
size: -
D: -
J: TRBJ1-1

CDR3: CASSLEGYEQYF
DNA: TGTGCCAGCAGTTTAGAGGGCTACGAGCAGTACTTC
V: TRBV27
size: -
D: -
J: TRBJ2-7

CDR3: CASSYGLNQPQHF
DNA: TGTGCCAGCAGCTACGGGCTCAATCAGCCCCAGCATTTT
V: TRBV7-2
size: -
D: -
J: TRBJ1-5

CDR3: CASSETRSAYEQYF
DNA: TGTGCCAGCTCAGAGACTAGGAGTGCCTACGAGCAGTACTTC
V: TRBV18
size: -
D: -
J: TRBJ2-7